The rows below give T cell receptor beta chains drawn from one sample of a study of blood T cell repertoires in COVID-19. The protocol was immunoSEQ multiplex PCR, while the TCRdb copy is restricted to in-frame clones and leaves out a portion. The sample yields around 110,000 clones, around 90% seen once. The sample comprised peripheral blood. The receptors stem from a woman younger than 45 with acute or convalescent COVID-19. The CDR3 runs from the conserved cysteine through the conserved F or W. Fields, in order: clone size, J gene, D gene, V gene, CDR3 DNA, CDR3 protein. The D gene is left open where the match is weak. A clone size is listed for some rows: how often the clone was seen (once, few, many), or a class if it is expanded.

-,TRBJ1-2,-,TRBV18,TGTGCCAGCTCACCATCCGGTATTGACTATGGCTACACCTTC,CASSPSGIDYGYTF
-,TRBJ2-7,TRBD2,TRBV30,TGTGCCTGGCAAAGGGGACTAGCCTACGAGCAGTACTTC,CAWQRGLAYEQYF
-,TRBJ1-5,-,TRBV30,TGTGCCTGGAGTGAACAGTCCAATCAGCCCCAGCATTTT,CAWSEQSNQPQHF
-,TRBJ2-7,-,TRBV5-1,TGCGCCAGCAGCTTGGGTGGCCACGACTACGAGCAGTACTTC,CASSLGGHDYEQYF
-,TRBJ2-4,-,TRBV7-9,TGTGCCAGCAGCTTAGATTTGGGCAGAAAAAACATTCAGTACTTC,CASSLDLGRKNIQYF
-,TRBJ1-5,-,TRBV27,TGTGCCAGCAGGCCCCTCGCCTCGGGGGTGGGACGACCCAATCAGCCCCAGCATTTT,CASRPLASGVGRPNQPQHF
-,TRBJ1-2,-,TRBV24-1,TGTGCCACCAGTGATTGGGAGGGTTTCGGCTACACCTTC,CATSDWEGFGYTF
-,TRBJ2-3,TRBD2,TRBV19,TGTGCCAGTAGTGCCCTTCCCCGGCTAGCGGGGACAGATACGCAGTATTTT,CASSALPRLAGTDTQYF
-,TRBJ2-1,-,TRBV18,TGTGCCAGCTCACCACCGATGGAGTACAATGAGCAGTTCTTC,CASSPPMEYNEQFF
-,TRBJ2-3,-,TRBV18,TGTGCCAGCTCAGAGGACAGCACCACAGATACGCAGTATTTT,CASSEDSTTDTQYF
-,TRBJ1-2,-,TRBV14,TGTGCCAGCAGCCAAGTCAGCGCTAACTATGGCTACACCTTC,CASSQVSANYGYTF
-,TRBJ1-5,-,TRBV21-1,TGTGCCAGCAGCAGAAGGGGGAGACAGGGGTGGTTCGGCAATCAGCCCCAGCATTTT,CASSRRGRQGWFGNQPQHF
once,TRBJ2-1,TRBD1,TRBV6-6,TGTGCCAGCAGGCCCTCCCGGACAGGCCTCTACAATGAGCAGTTCTTC,CASRPSRTGLYNEQFF
-,TRBJ2-1,-,TRBV5-1,TGCGCCAGCAGCTTGGTTTGGACTCCCAGCTCCTACAATGAGCAGTTCTTC,CASSLVWTPSSYNEQFF
-,TRBJ1-5,TRBD1,TRBV19,TGTGCCAGTCGGCGGACAGGAGGATATAGCAATCAGCCCCAGCATTTT,CASRRTGGYSNQPQHF
once,TRBJ2-7,-,TRBV18,TGTGCCAGCTCACCGCGCCAGGGAGGCTCCTACGAGCAGTACTTC,CASSPRQGGSYEQYF
-,TRBJ1-5,-,TRBV5-6,TGTGCCAGCAGCCCGGGTCCCGGGAGGAGCAATCAGCCCCAGCATTTT,CASSPGPGRSNQPQHF
-,TRBJ2-2,-,TRBV6-5,TGTGCCAGCGCGGACTTGTGGCGAGCCGGGGAGCTGTTTTTT,CASADLWRAGELFF
-,TRBJ1-2,TRBD1,TRBV30,TGTGCCTGGAGTGTATTATTCGGGACAGGGGGTGGCTACACCTTC,CAWSVLFGTGGGYTF
-,TRBJ1-2,-,TRBV29-1,TGCAGCGTTGAAGATTCGTGGCTAGAAGCTAACTATGGCTACACCTTC,CSVEDSWLEANYGYTF
-,TRBJ2-1,TRBD2,TRBV27,TGTGCCAGCAGTGCTAAGCCGGGACTAGCGACCCTCTACAATGAGCAGTTCTTC,CASSAKPGLATLYNEQFF
-,TRBJ1-2,TRBD1,TRBV18,TGTGCCAGCTCACCGGGACAGGACTATGGCTACACCTTC,CASSPGQDYGYTF
-,TRBJ1-1,-,TRBV5-1,TGCGCCAGCAGGAGGCAGGGTATCATGAACACTGAAGCTTTCTTT,CASRRQGIMNTEAFF
-,TRBJ2-7,-,TRBV12-5,TGTGCTAGTGGTTTGGATATGGGGACATACTCCTACGAGCAGTACTTC,CASGLDMGTYSYEQYF
-,TRBJ1-1,-,TRBV11-3,TGTGCCAGCAGCCTAGAGGACACTGTGAACACTGAAGCTTTCTTT,CASSLEDTVNTEAFF
-,TRBJ2-4,TRBD2,TRBV15,TGTGCCACCAGCAGAAACAGGGCGCTAGCGGGAGAAAAAAACATTCAGTACTTC,CATSRNRALAGEKNIQYF
-,TRBJ1-4,TRBD1,TRBV4-2,TGTGCCAGCAGCCAAGTAGCGGACAGGGGTAATGAAAAACTGTTTTTT,CASSQVADRGNEKLFF